A single sample gave rise to the 31 T cell receptor beta chains below, sequenced in a study of TIL therapy for anti-PD-1-resistant metastatic lung cancer. Noted time point: pre-treatment sample, taken before nivolumab and TIL therapy. Tumor tissue came from excised metastases, mostly pleural nodules or supraclavicular lymph nodes. This was the immunoSEQ v3 assay. Using immunoSEQ multiplex PCR, the repertoire was profiled, and TCRdb retains in-frame clones only, with some absent. The table shows about 95,000 clones, with about two thirds occurring only once. The sequenced sample was tumor tissue, obtained at baseline. Receptors originate from a person aged 25-85 years with non-small cell lung cancer.

This chain connects TRBV5-1 to TRBJ2-2, with D perhaps TRBD1 (6 bases). The germline V gene has CDR1 SGHRS and CDR2 YFSETQ. The germline V and J ends were trimmed by 5 bases and 3 bases, with 11 bases remaining between them. CDR3 size: 14 residues. The CDR3 region is CASSHGQYTGELFF. The CDR3 region has the DNA TGCGCCAGCAGTCATGGACAGTACACCGGGGAGCTGTTTTTT.

V is TRBV7-9 and J is TRBJ2-7; 7 bases map to TRBD2. Trimming cost V 5 bases and J 3 bases; bases outside gene matches: 10. The germline V gene has CDR1 SEHNR and CDR2 FQNEAQ (reference sequence). CDR3 length: 15 residues. CDR3 sequence (DNA): TGTGCCAGCAGCCTTAGCGGGCACCTCAACTACGAGCAGTACTTC. Amino acid sequence: CASSLSGHLNYEQYF.

There are a few counts of this clone. The rearrangement uses TRBV5-1 and TRBJ1-4; D unresolved. The CDR3 totals 16 residues. The germline gives CDR1 SGHRS, CDR2 YFSETQ. Trimming removed 0 bases from V and 0 bases from J, with 9 bases in between. The CDR3 protein is CASSLGLAATNEKLFF. The CDR3 region has the DNA TGCGCCAGCAGCTTGGGTCTCGCAGCAACTAATGAAAAACTGTTTTTT.

The J gene is TRBJ1-1, the V gene TRBV2; no definite D call. The CDR3 contains 13 residues. V lost 1 base and J 4 bases, leaving 7 bases between the germline ends. Germline V gene data show CDR1 as SNHLY and CDR2 as FYNNEI. The CDR3 DNA is TGTGCCAGCAGTGAAGGGGTTCGCACTGAAGCTTTCTTT. Translated: CASSEGVRTEAFF.

V gene TRBV5-1 combines with J gene TRBJ1-2; possible D gene TRBD1, 6 bases. The CDR3 has 15 amino acids. Germline V gives CDR1 SGHRS, CDR2 YFSETQ. With 4 bases removed from V and 4 bases from J, the gap between germline ends came to 17 bases. CDR3 protein: CASSPGEGVGYGYTF. The CDR3, as DNA: TGCGCCAGCAGCCCAGGAGAGGGGGTAGGCTATGGCTACACCTTC.

The gene calls are TRBV3-1 (or the pseudogene TRBV3-2) and TRBJ2-7, with D hard to call. CDR1 and CDR2 from the germline V gene are LGHDT and YNNKEL (reference sequence). The CDR3 sequence is 13 residues long. V gave up 2 bases and J gave up 3 bases, with 8 bases separating them. The CDR3: CASSQSYGYEQYF. The CDR3 DNA sequence: TGTGCCAGCAGCCAATCTTACGGCTACGAGCAGTACTTC.

V and J are TRBV27 and TRBJ2-1; unclear D gene. CDR3 length: 15 amino acids. Germline V CDR1 and CDR2: MNHEY, SMNVEV (reference sequence). V was pared by 2 bases and J by 7 bases, with 15 bases between. The CDR3 DNA is TGTGCCAGCAGTTTAACCCGGAATACAAGGAATGAGCAGTTCTTC. Translation: CASSLTRNTRNEQFF.

V and J are TRBV4-1 and TRBJ2-7; 7 bases line up with TRBD2. The CDR3 is made up of 13 amino acids. Per germline, CDR1 MGHRA and CDR2 YSYEKL. With V trimmed by 0 bases and J by 7 bases, 3 bases remained unmatched. DNA of the CDR3: TGCGCCAGCAGCCAAGAATCGGGAGGTGAGCAGTACTTC. It encodes CASSQESGGEQYF.

The chain couples TRBV30 to TRBJ2-5; the match to TRBD2 covers 9 bases. CDR1 is GTSNPN and CDR2 is SVGIG in the germline V gene (reference sequence). The length of the CDR3 is 16 residues. V gave up 0 bases and J gave up 7 bases; unmatched junction bases: 12. For the CDR3, the DNA is TGTGCCTGGAGTGTCCCCAGCGGGGGGCCATTATTGACCCAGTACTTC. Translated, it gives CAWSVPSGGPLLTQYF.

V gene TRBV6-2 or TRBV6-3 combines with J gene TRBJ2-3; the match to TRBD2 covers 7 bases. V lost 5 bases to trimming and J lost 5 bases; unmatched junction nucleotides: 10. This CDR3 contains 15 residues. Germline V CDR1 and CDR2: MNHEY, SVGEGT. The CDR3: CASSTLAARGDTQYF. The CDR3 DNA reads as TGTGCCAGCAGTACCCTAGCGGCGAGGGGAGATACGCAGTATTTT.

This chain uses TRBV2 with TRBJ1-1, with D possibly TRBD1 on 6 matching bases. The V end lost 8 bases, the J end lost 4 bases, and 11 bases lay between the germline ends. This CDR3 has 12 residues. The V gene's germline CDR1 is SNHLY and CDR2 FYNNEI. CDR3 DNA: TGTGCCAGCGAGAGGGGGATCACTGAAGCTTTCTTT. Encoded protein: CASERGITEAFF.

This clone occurred a few times. V is TRBV5-4 and J is TRBJ2-2; 8 nucleotides line up with TRBD2. Looked up from germline, CDR1 is SGHNT and CDR2 is YYREEE (reference sequence). The CDR3 length is 15 residues. Trimming removed 4 bases from V and 5 bases from J; junction bases left unmatched: 7. CDR3 residues: CASSRGGPITGELFF. CDR3 coding DNA: TGTGCCAGCAGCCGCGGGGGGCCGATAACCGGGGAGCTGTTTTTT.

The V gene is TRBV2, the J gene TRBJ1-2; perhaps TRBD1 as D (6 bases). The V end lost 10 bases, the J end lost 8 bases, and 20 bases lay between the germline ends. The CDR3 covers 13 residues. Germline V gives CDR1 SNHLY, CDR2 FYNNEI. This CDR3 reads CATTINRVWGYTF. In DNA form, the CDR3 reads TGTGCCACCACAATAAACAGGGTTTGGGGCTACACCTTC.

CDR3 region: CASSLWGGSSYEQYF. The CDR3 coding sequence is TGTGCCAGTAGTCTCTGGGGCGGGAGCTCCTACGAGCAGTACTTC. This chain links TRBV19 with TRBJ2-7, with 7 positions matching TRBD2. The CDR3 totals 15 residues. Germline V CDR1 and CDR2: LNHDA, SQIVND (reference sequence). V lost 5 bases, J lost 0 bases, and 7 bases stayed unmatched.

The gene calls are TRBV6-5 and TRBJ2-5; TRBD2 matches 7 bases. V shed 7 bases and J 5 bases; nucleotides not matched to a gene: 10. Germline V gives CDR1 MNHEY, CDR2 SVGAGI. The length of the CDR3 is 14 residues. The CDR3 here is CASTNTGGSETQYF. The CDR3 DNA follows: TGTGCCAGCACGAACACGGGGGGTTCTGAGACCCAGTACTTC.

This chain uses TRBV6-5 with TRBJ1-5, with TRBD1 as a possible D gene (6 bases). The CDR3 totals 15 residues. The V gene's germline CDR1 is MNHEY and CDR2 SVGAGI. The V end lost 6 bases, the J end lost 7 bases, and 19 bases lay between the germline ends. The CDR3 nucleotides are TGTGCCAGCAGCGTAAGGACGGGGGCAGGACAGCCCCAGCATTTT. It translates to CASSVRTGAGQPQHF.

CDR3 sequence: CASSLGQGSYGYTF. DNA of the CDR3: TGTGCCAGCAGCTTAGGACAGGGTTCCTATGGCTACACCTTC. The chain couples TRBV5-8 to TRBJ1-2; TRBD1 matches 8 bases. This CDR3 contains 14 residues. Germline assignment: CDR1 SGHTS and CDR2 YDEGEE. J was trimmed by 4 bases and V by 2 bases; bases with no gene match: 4.

The CDR3 sequence is CASSPVTGFLYNEQFF. The CDR3, as DNA: TGTGCCAGCAGCCCCGTAACCGGGTTCCTATACAATGAGCAGTTCTTC. The rearrangement joins TRBV5-4 to TRBJ2-1; no reliable D call. Germline loops: CDR1 SGHNT, CDR2 YYREEE (reference sequence). This CDR3 region has 16 residues. Deletions cut 4 bases from V and 4 bases from J, with 18 bases between.

The chain recombines TRBV5-8 with TRBJ2-7; D gene uncertain. This CDR3 has 12 amino acids. Trimming cost V 3 bases and J 4 bases, with 8 bases left between them. Germline CDR1 reads SGHTS; CDR2 reads YDEGEE. Here the CDR3 DNA reads TGTGCCAGCAGCTCCCAGAAATACGAGCAGTACTTC. Translated: CASSSQKYEQYF.

This chain connects TRBV7-2 to TRBJ1-1; D is possibly TRBD1 (5 bases). Per germline, CDR1 SGHTA and CDR2 FQGNSA. V lost 5 bases, J lost 2 bases, and 18 bases lay in between. This CDR3 has 16 residues. As DNA, the CDR3 is TGTGCCAGCAGCGGATTCCACAGGTTTAAAAACACTGAAGCTTTCTTT. Its translation is CASSGFHRFKNTEAFF.

The CDR3 sequence is CASSLYGRTNQPQHF. For the CDR3, the DNA is TGTGCCAGCAGTTTATACGGCCGGACCAATCAGCCCCAGCATTTT. V is TRBV28 and J is TRBJ1-5, with D unresolved. V gave up 1 base and J gave up 3 bases, with 10 bases separating them. The germline V gene encodes CDR1 MDHEN and CDR2 SYDVKM. The CDR3 is made up of 15 amino acids.

The chain's CDR3 is CAWSAATAYGYTF. In DNA form, the CDR3 reads TGTGCCTGGAGCGCAGCGACCGCGTATGGCTACACCTTC. This sequence joins TRBV30 and TRBJ1-2; unclear D gene. CDR1 is GTSNPN and CDR2 is SVGIG in the germline V gene (reference sequence). The CDR3 loop spans 13 amino acids. V was trimmed by 3 bases and J by 5 bases, leaving 13 bases between them.

This clone has more than one count but fewer than ten. The V gene is TRBV7-2, the J gene TRBJ1-2; 9 bases agree with TRBD1. Germline CDR1 SGHTA, CDR2 FQGNSA. This CDR3 comprises 13 residues. Trimming took 4 bases from V and 9 from J; bases not matched to a gene: 6. The CDR3 DNA sequence: TGTGCCAGCAGCTCGGACAGGGGAGTTCGCTACACCTTC. Translating gives CASSSDRGVRYTF. The variable domain in full, completed from reference TRBV7-2 and TRBJ1-2, reads GAGVSQSPSNKVTEKGKDVELRCDPISGHTALYWYRQSLGQGLEFLIYFQGNSAPDKSGLPSDRFSAERTGGSVSTLTIQRTQQEDSAVYLCASSSDRGVRYTFGSGTRLTVV.

The V call is TRBV11-2, the J call TRBJ2-5; 9 bases align to TRBD2. V lost 3 bases to trimming and J lost 2 bases; unmatched junction nucleotides: 1. The germline gives CDR1 SGHAT, CDR2 FQNNGV. This CDR3 has 14 amino acids. Here the CDR3 DNA reads TGTGCCAGCAGCTTCACTAGCGGGCAAGAGACCCAGTACTTC. This sequence encodes CASSFTSGQETQYF.

This chain uses TRBV5-8 with TRBJ2-2, with D uncertain. Trimming shortened V by 0 bases and J by 2 bases, and 2 bases separated the two germline ends. In germline, CDR1 is SGHTS, CDR2 YDEGEE. The CDR3 has 13 residues. CDR3 nucleotides: TGTGCCAGCAGCTTGGTAAACACCGGGGAGCTGTTTTTT. Amino acid sequence: CASSLVNTGELFF.

This clone was detected only a few times. V usage is TRBV6-2 or TRBV6-3 and J usage is TRBJ1-2; 8 bases fit TRBD1. Trimming took 6 bases from V and 4 from J; bases not matched to a gene: 10. This CDR3 spans 15 amino acids. Per the germline V gene, CDR1 is MNHEY and CDR2 is SVGEGT. The CDR3 DNA reads as TGTGCCAGCAGCCCTTACAGGGGGGAGGCCTATGGCTACACCTTC. Protein sequence: CASSPYRGEAYGYTF.

The CDR3 region is CASSHTRTGSSYEQYF. The CDR3 DNA reads TGTGCCAGCAGCCACACGCGGACGGGGAGCTCCTACGAGCAGTACTTC. The chain has TRBV3-1 (or the pseudogene TRBV3-2) and TRBJ2-7, with D possibly matching TRBD2 (5 bases). The CDR3 covers 16 residues. Trimming left V 3 bases short and J 0 bases short, with 15 bases between. Germline CDR1 is LGHDT and CDR2 is YNNKEL (reference sequence).

The chain's CDR3 is CASRTSGLAFETQYF. The DNA for the CDR3 is TGCGCCAGCAGGACCTCGGGACTAGCTTTTGAGACCCAGTACTTC. The J gene is TRBJ2-5, the V gene TRBV10-2, with TRBD2 matching over 9 bases. J was trimmed by 5 bases and V by 6 bases; bases with no gene match: 10. This CDR3 spans 15 amino acids. Germline V gives CDR1 WSHSY, CDR2 SAAADI.

This chain uses TRBV4-1 with TRBJ1-5; D may be TRBD1 (6 bases). This CDR3 is 15 amino acids long. Germline-derived CDR1 and CDR2 are MGHRA and YSYEKL. The V gene lost 0 bases and the J gene lost 3 bases, with 9 bases spanning the gap. The CDR3 DNA is TGCGCCAGCAGCCAAGATAGACAGGACAATCAGCCCCAGCATTTT. Protein: CASSQDRQDNQPQHF.

This rearrangement joins TRBV7-3 to TRBJ2-1; possibly TRBD2 for D (6 bases). This CDR3 contains 17 residues. Trimming shortened V by 3 bases and J by 0 bases, and 15 bases separated the two germline ends. Germline V gene lookup returns CDR1 SGHTA and CDR2 FQGTGA. This chain's CDR3 is CASSFTSTRSSYNEQFF. The DNA of the CDR3 is TGTGCCAGCAGCTTCACTAGCACCCGGAGCTCCTACAATGAGCAGTTCTTC.

This clone was found many times. This rearrangement joins TRBV3-1 (or the pseudogene TRBV3-2) to TRBJ2-7; no reliable D call. Trimming shortened V by 4 bases and J by 6 bases, and 10 bases separated the two germline ends. The CDR3 is 12 residues long. Germline CDR1 reads LGHDT; CDR2 reads YNNKEL (reference sequence). The CDR3 nucleotides read TGTGCCAGCAGCCCGGGCGGACGCGAGCAGTACTTC. Translating it yields CASSPGGREQYF.